The 32 T cell receptor beta chains listed next were all sequenced from one sample in a study of OX40 agonist ivuxolimab in advanced cancers. Here immunoSEQ multiplex PCR was the method, and the copy in TCRdb shows in-frame clones only, minus some. The sample consists of approximately 25,000 clones, approximately 79% of them appearing once. Sequences were derived from CD4+ or CD8+ T cells sorted from blood, sampled in a trial of the OX40 agonist ivuxolimab. The source is an adult with an advanced solid tumor such as melanoma, head and neck, liver or kidney cancer.

A note on this clone: Compared with germline, one end of the junction differs, possibly owing to a read error. The genes are TRBV18 and TRBJ2-1; 9 nucleotides agree with TRBD2. This CDR3 contains 16 residues. In germline, CDR1 is KGHSH, CDR2 LQKENI. CDR3 nucleotides: TGTGCCAGCTCCCCACCGGGACTAGCTTCCTACAATGAGCAGTTCTTC. The encoded protein is CASSPPGLASYNEQFF.

The chain carries TRBV10-2 and TRBJ2-2; 8 bases line up with TRBD2. J gave up 8 bases and V 10 bases, and 15 bases lay outside the gene matches. The CDR3 runs 15 residues. Germline loops: CDR1 WSHSY, CDR2 SAAADI. The CDR3 here is CATIHSSGGIGELFF. As DNA, the CDR3 is TGCGCCACCATCCATTCAAGCGGGGGCATTGGGGAGCTGTTTTTT.

This clone was seen a single time. Its ends do not fully match the called genes, so a read error is possible. The rearrangement uses TRBV6-1 and TRBJ2-5; 8 bases are shared with TRBD2. This CDR3 is built from 14 residues. Germline V lookup: CDR1 MNHNS, CDR2 SASEGT. The CDR3 loop reads CASSEGGGTETQYF. DNA of the CDR3: TGTGCCAGCAGCGAAGGCGGGGGGACGGAGACCCAGTACTTC.

This sequence joins TRBV25-1 and TRBJ2-3; 12 bases line up with TRBD2. Looked up from germline, CDR1 is MGHDK and CDR2 is SYGVNS. The CDR3 runs to 16 residues. Germline trimming cut 4 bases from V and 7 bases from J; bases unmatched to any gene: 9. CDR3 amino acids: CASSASLAGGAYTQYF. CDR3 coding DNA: TGTGCCAGCAGTGCCTCACTAGCGGGGGGTGCATATACGCAGTATTTT.

The CDR3 DNA sequence: TGTGCCAGCAGCCAACGCCCAGCGGGGGCGGTGCAGTTCTTC. Its translation: CASSQRPAGAVQFF. This chain joins TRBV16 and TRBJ2-1; 8 nucleotides align to TRBD2. This CDR3 comprises 14 residues. Germline V gives CDR1 KGHSY, CDR2 FQNENV. V dropped 2 bases and J dropped 12; count of bases not matched to a gene: 9.

The chain joins TRBV5-4 to TRBJ1-1; a weak D match, TRBD1 (5 bases). Germline lookup yields CDR1 SGHNT and CDR2 YYREEE (reference sequence). CDR3 length: 14 amino acids. V was clipped by 7 bases and J by 1 base, with 14 bases between them. The CDR3 protein is CASRVSRGNTEAFF. In DNA form, the CDR3 reads TGTGCCAGCCGCGTATCGAGGGGGAACACTGAAGCTTTCTTT. Full variable domain (remainder filled in from reference TRBV5-4 and TRBJ1-1): ETGVTQSPTHLIKTRGQQVTLRCSSQSGHNTVSWYQQALGQGPQFIFQYYREEENGRGNFPPRFSGLQFPNYSSELNVNALELDDSALYLCASRVSRGNTEAFFGQGTRLTVV.

Remarks on this clone: A junction boundary mismatches the germline segment, possibly from a read error. This chain joins TRBV9 and TRBJ1-2; 9 bases match TRBD1. The germline CDR1 and CDR2 sequences are SGDLS and YYNGEE. The CDR3 spans 14 residues. In DNA, the CDR3 is TGTGTCAGCAGCTCTTGGACAGGGGCAGGCGGCTACACCTTC. Protein sequence: CVSSSWTGAGGYTF.

Comment on this clone: This same CDR3 is encoded by further DNA sequences in the sample. The CDR3, as DNA: TGCAGCGTGGGGACAGGAGCTAACTATGGCTACACCTTC. The encoded protein is CSVGTGANYGYTF. The gene calls are TRBV29-1 and TRBJ1-2; 8 nucleotides align to TRBD1. Trimming at V came to 6 bases and at J to 0 bases, leaving 3 bases not matched to a gene. The CDR3 covers 13 residues. The V gene's germline CDR1 is SQVTM and CDR2 ANQGSEA. Based on the CDR3 plus reference TRBV29-1 and TRBJ1-2, the full variable domain is SAVISQKPSRDICQRGTSLTIQCQVDSQVTMMFWYRQQPGQSLTLIATANQGSEATYESGFVIDKFPISRPNLTFSTLTVSNMSPEDSSIYLCSVGTGANYGYTFGSGTRLTVV.

This chain links TRBV15 with TRBJ1-4; D call uncertain. Looked up from germline, CDR1 is LNHNV and CDR2 is YYDKDF (reference sequence). The CDR3 loop spans 13 amino acids. Between the trimmed V and J ends, which lost 3 bases and 8 bases, there was a span of 10 bases. The CDR3 DNA follows: TGTGCCACCAGCAGTCTTCAGAGGGAAAAACTGTTTTTT. Amino acid sequence: CATSSLQREKLFF.

The chain couples TRBV11-2 to TRBJ2-5, with D tentatively TRBD1 (5 bases). Germline V CDR1 and CDR2: SGHAT, FQNNGV. This CDR3 is built from 13 residues. V shed 6 bases and J shed 2 bases, with 10 bases lying between them. In DNA, the CDR3 is TGTGCCAGCAGTCATCGACAGCAAGAGACCCAGTACTTC. Encoded protein: CASSHRQQETQYF.

By frequency in the sample, this clone is medium-sized. The chain has TRBV30 and TRBJ1-5; weak D call: TRBD1 (5 bases). The V gene's germline CDR1 is GTSNPN and CDR2 SVGIG (reference sequence). The CDR3 has 13 residues. V was shortened by 3 bases and J by 3 bases, with 9 bases between the two germline ends. In nucleotides, the CDR3 is TGTGCCTGGAGGAAAGGGGACAATCAGCCCCAGCATTTT. This sequence encodes CAWRKGDNQPQHF.

This clone is a singleton in its sample. The rearrangement uses TRBV19 and TRBJ2-5; 7 bases are a match to TRBD1. The better agreement between TRBJ2-7 and the DNA end casts doubt on the J call. Germline V gene data show CDR1 as LNHDA and CDR2 as SQIVND (reference sequence). The CDR3 is 15 amino acids. For the CDR3, the DNA is TGTGCCAGTAGTATCGAACAGGGGCACTCCTACGAGCAGTACTTC. Translation: CASSIEQGHSYEQYF.

V is TRBV4-1 and J is TRBJ1-2, with 7 bases matching TRBD1. The CDR3 consists of 17 residues. With V trimmed by 4 bases and J by 2 bases, 13 bases remained unmatched. Germline V gives CDR1 MGHRA, CDR2 YSYEKL. The chain's CDR3 is CASSPRQGVLENYGYTF. The CDR3 DNA follows: TGCGCCAGCAGCCCGCGACAGGGAGTGTTAGAGAACTATGGCTACACCTTC.

The chain employs TRBV2 and TRBJ1-4; D not certain. This CDR3 has 12 amino acids. The germline V gene has CDR1 SNHLY and CDR2 FYNNEI. With 2 bases removed from V and 7 bases from J, the gap between germline ends came to 5 bases. The CDR3: CASSERVEKLFF. The CDR3 DNA sequence: TGTGCCAGCAGTGAACGCGTTGAAAAACTGTTTTTT.

The rearrangement links TRBV7-9 to TRBJ2-1; the D is unclear. This CDR3 has 14 amino acids. Trimming pared 7 bases from V and 1 base from J, leaving 11 bases between. Per the germline V gene, CDR1 is SEHNR and CDR2 is FQNEAQ (reference sequence). The CDR3 loop reads CASIGDGSYNEQFF. For the CDR3, the DNA is TGTGCCAGCATAGGTGACGGTTCCTACAATGAGCAGTTCTTC.

This chain uses TRBV10-3 with TRBJ2-3, with TRBD2 matching over 8 bases. Losses at the gene ends were 3 bases for V and 0 bases for J; bases not matched to a gene: 2. The CDR3 runs to 15 residues. CDR1 ENHRY and CDR2 SYGVKD come from the germline V gene. The CDR3 loop reads CAISEGTRSTDTQYF. CDR3 DNA sequence: TGTGCCATCAGTGAAGGGACTAGGAGCACAGATACGCAGTATTTT.

The V call is TRBV18, the J call TRBJ1-1; D is unclear. This CDR3 is 13 amino acids long. V lost 5 bases, J lost 0 bases, and 7 bases lay in between. Germline V gene data show CDR1 as KGHSH and CDR2 as LQKENI. CDR3 region: CASSVGLNTEAFF. In DNA, the CDR3 is TGTGCCAGCTCAGTGGGTTTGAACACTGAAGCTTTCTTT.

V usage is TRBV6-5 and J usage is TRBJ1-1; weak D call: TRBD1 (5 bases). V was clipped by 5 bases and J by 5 bases, with 15 bases between them. The CDR3 is 14 amino acids. The germline gives CDR1 MNHEY, CDR2 SVGAGI. The CDR3 is CASSPSQGWTEAFF. The CDR3 coding sequence is TGTGCCAGCAGTCCCAGCCAGGGTTGGACTGAAGCTTTCTTT.

This chain joins TRBV7-2 and TRBJ1-1, with 8 bases identical to TRBD1. V shed 4 bases, J shed 3 bases, and the junction held 4 bases outside the gene matches. Germline-derived CDR1 and CDR2 are SGHTA and FQGNSA. The CDR3 totals 14 residues. The CDR3 loop reads CASSSSGQDTEAFF. The CDR3 nucleotides read TGTGCCAGCAGCTCGTCGGGACAGGACACTGAAGCTTTCTTT.

The chain couples TRBV6-5 to TRBJ1-3; weak D call: TRBD1 (5 bases). There are 15 residues in the CDR3. The germline V gene encodes CDR1 MNHEY and CDR2 SVGAGI. Trimming cost V 4 bases and J 0 bases, with 10 bases left between them. The CDR3 DNA is TGTGCCAGCAGTTTATTTGGGGGCTCTGGAAACACCATATATTTT. This translates into CASSLFGGSGNTIYF.

The V and J genes are TRBV27 and TRBJ1-5; 7 nucleotides line up with TRBD1. The trim removed 5 bases at V and 6 bases at J, leaving 4 bases unmatched. Looked up from germline, CDR1 is MNHEY and CDR2 is SMNVEV (reference sequence). The CDR3 consists of 13 residues. The CDR3 DNA is TGTGCCAGCAGTCTGCAGGGGGTTCAGCCCCAGCATTTT. Translated: CASSLQGVQPQHF.

The V call is TRBV6-6, the J call TRBJ1-5; TRBD1 might be the D (6 bases). The CDR3 consists of 15 residues. V lost 7 bases to trimming and J lost 0 bases, with 13 bases between them. In germline, CDR1 is MNHNY, CDR2 SVGAGI (reference sequence). The CDR3 is CASKLGQISNQPQHF. CDR3 bases: TGTGCCAGCAAGCTCGGACAGATTAGCAATCAGCCCCAGCATTTT.

The V and J genes are TRBV5-6 and TRBJ2-2; 9 bases fit TRBD2. J lost 3 bases, V lost 0 bases, and 3 bases had no gene match. The CDR3 extends over 16 amino acids. The germline gives CDR1 SGHDT, CDR2 YYEEEE. The CDR3 DNA reads TGTGCCAGCAGCTTGGTACTAGCGGGCGACACCGGGGAGCTGTTTTTT. Its protein is CASSLVLAGDTGELFF.

V and J are TRBV11-3 and TRBJ2-3; a weak D match, TRBD2 (6 bases). Trimming cost V 2 bases and J 3 bases, with 12 bases left between them. Germline values: CDR1 SGHNT, CDR2 YENEEA. The CDR3 sequence is 15 residues long. The CDR3 nucleotides are TGTGCCAGCAGCTTATCGGGGGTCGGGACAGATACGCAGTATTTT. This codes for CASSLSGVGTDTQYF.

In the case of this clone: A read error is likely, as this CDR3 ends without the conserved phenylalanine or tryptophan. The limits of the CDR3 on the DNA are not certain, so only TCRdb's listed CDR3 is given. CDR3 in amino acids: CAISEFNIPKEI. This chain uses TRBV10-3 with TRBJ1-1; the tabulated D call, TRBD1, remains unverified against the DNA. Germline V gene lookup returns CDR1 ENHRY and CDR2 SYGVKD. The CDR3 sequence runs 12 residues, both termini included.

The chain uses TRBV5-1 and TRBJ1-5, with D unclear. V was pared by 4 bases and J by 6 bases, with 11 bases between. The CDR3 spans 13 residues. Germline-derived CDR1 and CDR2 are SGHRS and YFSETQ. The CDR3, as DNA: TGCGCCAGCAGCACCTTCGAGGGTCAGCCCCAGCATTTT. It encodes CASSTFEGQPQHF.

This chain connects TRBV7-6 to TRBJ2-7, with TRBD1 matching 9 bases. CDR3 length: 13 residues. Germline CDR1 reads SGHVS; CDR2 reads FNYEAQ. With 11 bases clipped from V and 1 base from J, the junction kept 6 bases outside the gene matches. The CDR3 DNA sequence: TGTGCCTCTGCCGGGACAGGGTCCTACGAGCAGTACTTC. It is translated as CASAGTGSYEQYF.

The chain couples TRBV5-1 to TRBJ2-2; TRBD1 matches at 7 bases. Trimming at V came to 4 bases and at J to 4 bases, leaving 4 bases not matched to a gene. This CDR3 is 14 amino acids long. Germline CDR1 SGHRS, CDR2 YFSETQ. This CDR3 reads CASSAGTATGELFF. The DNA for the CDR3 is TGCGCCAGCAGCGCCGGGACAGCCACCGGGGAGCTGTTTTTT. The complete variable domain, with remaining parts taken from reference TRBV5-1 and TRBJ2-2, reads KAGVTQTPRYLIKTRGQQVTLSCSPISGHRSVSWYQQTPGQGLQFLFEYFSETQRNKGNFPGRFSGRQFSNSRSEMNVSTLELGDSALYLCASSAGTATGELFFGEGSRLTVL.

J is TRBJ1-6 and V is TRBV6-5, with D unclear. This CDR3 comprises 15 residues. V dropped 6 bases and J dropped 4 bases, with 13 bases sitting between them. Germline V gene lookup returns CDR1 MNHEY and CDR2 SVGAGI. CDR3 amino acids: CASSRSIGYNSPLHF. CDR3 DNA sequence: TGTGCCAGCAGCAGGAGTATCGGGTATAATTCACCCCTCCACTTT.

The chain carries TRBV6-5 and TRBJ1-1; D call uncertain. The ends were cut back, 0 bases at V and 2 bases at J, with 10 bases in the middle. In germline, CDR1 is MNHEY, CDR2 SVGAGI. The CDR3 contains 15 residues. The CDR3 reads CASSYSSGGNTEAFF. The DNA of the CDR3 is TGTGCCAGCAGTTACTCTTCAGGAGGAAACACTGAAGCTTTCTTT.

This clone was counted once. The chain is built from TRBV7-9 and TRBJ2-1; 9 bases are shared with TRBD1. The CDR3 totals 14 residues. CDR1 and CDR2 (germline): SEHNR, FQNEAQ (reference sequence). With 6 bases clipped from V and 8 bases from J, the junction kept 8 bases outside the gene matches. CDR3 amino acids: CASSLDTGGDEQFF. In DNA form, the CDR3 reads TGTGCCAGCAGTTTGGATACAGGGGGCGATGAGCAGTTCTTC.

The chain couples TRBV2 to TRBJ1-2; no clear D. CDR1 is SNHLY and CDR2 is FYNNEI in the germline V gene. The V end was cut by 6 bases, the J end by 0 bases, with 5 bases between. The CDR3 spans 12 residues. DNA for the CDR3: TGTGCCAGCAGGTTCACTAACTATGGCTACACCTTC. Its translation: CASRFTNYGYTF.